This entry lists 5 T cell receptor beta chains sequenced from one sample in a study of cytomegalovirus exposure and HLA in healthy donors. PCR involved 60 Vbeta and 13 Jbeta primers. Some clones are missing from TCRdb's copy, which holds only in-frame ones; the method was immunoSEQ multiplex PCR. The profile shows more than 45,000 clones, roughly 80% of them singletons. The sample taken for sequencing was PBMCs. These TCRs come from a woman aged 40 to 50 in good health and CMV-seropositive.

V usage is TRBV5-1 and J usage is TRBJ1-2, with 7 bases that match TRBD1. Germline CDR1 SGHRS, CDR2 YFSETQ. This CDR3 contains 12 residues. Trimming removed 4 bases from V and 7 bases from J; junction bases left unmatched: 4. The CDR3 DNA sequence: TGCGCCAGCAGCGAGACAGGGTCTGGCTACACCTTC. This codes for CASSETGSGYTF.

This clone was counted a single time. The chain couples TRBV11-1 to TRBJ2-1; unclear D gene. Looked up from germline, CDR1 is SGHAT and CDR2 is FQDESV (reference sequence). This CDR3 is 13 amino acids long. Trimming pared 5 bases from V and 4 bases from J, leaving 9 bases between. The DNA for the CDR3 is TGTGCCAGCAGCCCGAAACTATACAATGAGCAGTTCTTC. The encoded protein is CASSPKLYNEQFF.

The chain couples TRBV11-2 to TRBJ2-4; D is possibly TRBD2 (5 bases). V was cut by 4 bases and J by 13 bases, with 14 bases left in between. CDR3 length: 12 residues. The V gene's germline CDR1 is SGHAT and CDR2 FQNNGV. The CDR3 loop is CASSSSGGLQYF. The CDR3 region has the DNA TGTGCCAGCAGCTCATCCGGTGGACTCCAGTACTTC.

V and J are TRBV18 and TRBJ2-1, with 10 bases lining up with TRBD1. Per the germline V gene, CDR1 is KGHSH and CDR2 is LQKENI. V dropped 0 bases and J dropped 7; count of bases not matched to a gene: 3. CDR3 length equals 15 residues. Written as DNA, the CDR3 is TGTGCCAGCTCACCACCGGGACAGGGGTCGAATGAGCAGTTCTTC. Protein sequence: CASSPPGQGSNEQFF.

The V call is TRBV9, the J call TRBJ1-5; D is possibly TRBD1 (5 bases). V gave up 0 bases and J gave up 2 bases, with 9 bases separating them. Germline CDR1 reads SGDLS; CDR2 reads YYNGEE. The CDR3 runs to 15 residues. DNA of the CDR3: TGTGCCAGCAGCGTAGACCCGACAGGCAATCAGCCCCAGCATTTT. It specifies CASSVDPTGNQPQHF.